One and the same sample provided the 3 T cell receptor beta chains below, sequenced in a study of cytomegalovirus exposure and HLA in healthy donors. Repertoires were generated with immunoSEQ multiplex PCR, while TCRdb's copy carries only in-frame clones and drops some. The sample includes about 150,000 clones, 86% seen only once; the top ten take approximately 20%. Sequencing used PBMCs. All receptors come from a man younger than 35 in good health and CMV-seropositive.

The V gene is TRBV29-1, the J gene TRBJ2-7, with 8 nucleotides matching TRBD2. This CDR3 is built from 15 residues. With 6 bases clipped from V and 0 bases from J, the junction kept 10 bases outside the gene matches. In germline, CDR1 is SQVTM, CDR2 ANQGSEA. CDR3 nucleotide sequence: TGCAGCGTGAGGGGGTTGGCGGGAGGCTCCTACGAGCAGTACTTC. This sequence encodes CSVRGLAGGSYEQYF.

The chain links TRBV27 to TRBJ1-2; 9 bases align to TRBD1. V dropped 6 bases and J dropped 4; count of bases not matched to a gene: 9. CDR3 length equals 15 residues. Germline V gives CDR1 MNHEY, CDR2 SMNVEV (reference sequence). The CDR3 protein is CASRLGDREFYGYTF. The CDR3 region has the DNA TGTGCCAGCAGGTTAGGGGACAGGGAGTTCTATGGCTACACCTTC.

The CDR3 reads CASSPKGLDSDTQYF. The CDR3 DNA sequence: TGTGCCAGCAGTCCTAAGGGACTAGATAGTGATACGCAGTATTTT. The chain uses TRBV2 and TRBJ2-3, with 8 bases matching TRBD2. Germline V CDR1 and CDR2: SNHLY, FYNNEI. The CDR3 loop spans 15 amino acids. V lost 5 bases, J lost 6 bases, and 10 bases stayed unmatched.